These 32 T cell receptor beta chains share one sample of origin, sequenced in a study of CD8 T cells in ankylosing spondylitis (dated by TCRdb to 2016 to 2017). The method behind the library was 5' RACE. The sequencer listed for this sample is Illumina HiSeq 2500. The public reads were reprocessed in TCRdb via fastp at Q25 and MiXCR, keeping in-frame beta chains. Records with the same CDR3 protein are collapsed into one entry carrying the most frequent genes and DNA. The sample table records 150,000 or so distinct CDR3 sequences; roughly 30% of these occur just once. About 6% of the sample goes to the ten largest clones. Specimen: synovial fluid, either unsorted or a sorted T cell fraction (not recorded which). The receptors here all came from a male donor with ankylosing spondylitis.

The chain has TRBV20-1 and TRBJ2-7, with D possibly called TRBD1 or TRBD2 (6 bases each). The length of the CDR3 is 14 residues. The germline gives CDR1 DFQATT, CDR2 SNEGSKA (reference sequence). V was clipped by 3 bases and J by 4 bases, with 16 bases between them. The CDR3 sequence: CSASDRGAVYEQYF. DNA of the CDR3: TGCAGTGCTAGTGATAGGGGGGCAGTTTACGAGCAGTACTTC.

The sample holds a few counts of this clonotype. J is TRBJ2-5 and V is TRBV28; TRBD2 aligns across 7 bases. Germline values: CDR1 MDHEN, CDR2 SYDVKM. The junction had 3 bases not matched to a gene; V was cut back by 2 bases and J by 3 bases. This CDR3 has 14 amino acids. The CDR3 sequence is CASSLRGVKETQYF. DNA for the CDR3: TGTGCCAGCAGTTTACGGGGGGTTAAAGAGACCCAGTACTTC. Looking up the rest from reference TRBV28 and TRBJ2-5 gives the full variable domain: DVKVTQSSRYLVKRTGEKVFLECVQDMDHENMFWYRQDPGLGLRLIYFSYDVKMKEKGDIPEGYSVSREKKERFSLILESASTNQTSMYLCASSLRGVKETQYFGPGTRLLVL.

This clonotype was observed a handful of times. The V call is TRBV12-3 or TRBV12-4, the J call TRBJ2-7; 10 bases align to TRBD2. The CDR3 contains 16 residues. Trimming took 5 bases from V and 0 from J; bases not matched to a gene: 7. The CDR3 DNA follows: TGTGCCAGCAGTCCCTCTAGCGGGGGCTCCTCCTACGAGCAGTACTTC. It encodes CASSPSSGGSSYEQYF.

This clonotype has just a few counts. The chain combines TRBV7-2 with TRBJ2-3; tentatively, D is TRBD1 or TRBD2 (5 bases each). Germline V lookup: CDR1 SGHTA, CDR2 FQGNSA. The V gene lost 5 bases and the J gene lost 4 bases, with 16 bases spanning the gap. The CDR3 covers 15 residues. CDR3 nucleotide sequence: TGTGCCAGCAGCACACGAGGGGAACCCGCAGATACGCAGTATTTT. Translating gives CASSTRGEPADTQYF.

The chain employs TRBV12-3 or TRBV12-4 and TRBJ2-5; unclear D gene. The CDR3 has 12 residues. V lost 2 bases to trimming and J lost 0 bases, with 1 base between them. The CDR3 reads CASSLHQETQYF. The CDR3 DNA is TGTGCCAGCAGTTTACACCAAGAGACCCAGTACTTC.

This chain joins TRBV29-1 and TRBJ1-1, with 9 bases identical to TRBD1. This CDR3 has 12 amino acids. Germline-derived CDR1 and CDR2 are SQVTM and ANQGSEA. V trimming: 6 bases; J trimming: 4 bases; junction bases outside the gene matches: 3. The CDR3 here is CSVGTGRTEAFF. CDR3 DNA sequence: TGCAGCGTAGGGACAGGGCGCACTGAAGCTTTCTTT.

The chain recombines TRBV7-6 with TRBJ2-3; D is possibly TRBD1 (5 bases). V shed 4 bases and J shed 3 bases, with 11 bases lying between them. Germline loops: CDR1 SGHVS, CDR2 FNYEAQ. The CDR3 has 14 residues. The CDR3 DNA reads TGTGCCAGCAGCTCCCAGGGTAAAACAGATACGCAGTATTTT. Its protein is CASSSQGKTDTQYF.

The table lists this clonotype with a few counts. The chain is built from TRBV2 and TRBJ1-3; no clear D gene. The CDR3 sequence is 15 residues long. V was cut by 1 base and J by 7 bases, with 14 bases left in between. Germline V gene lookup returns CDR1 SNHLY and CDR2 FYNNEI. This CDR3 reads CASSEGDTERNTIYF. Here the CDR3 DNA reads TGTGCCAGCAGTGAAGGTGACACCGAGAGGAACACCATATATTTT. The variable domain in full, completed from reference TRBV2 and TRBJ1-3, reads EPEVTQTPSHQVTQMGQEVILRCVPISNHLYFYWYRQILGQKVEFLVSFYNNEISEKSEIFDDQFSVERPDGSNFTLKIRSTKLEDSAMYFCASSEGDTERNTIYFGEGSWLTVV.

The genes are TRBV10-3 and TRBJ2-6; TRBD1 aligns across 9 bases. With 4 bases clipped from V and 3 bases from J, the junction kept 7 bases outside the gene matches. The germline V gene has CDR1 ENHRY and CDR2 SYGVKD. The CDR3 length is 17 residues. CDR3 nucleotides: TGTGCCATCAGTGGCGGGACAGGGTATTTTGGGGCCAACGTCCTGACTTTC. Its protein is CAISGGTGYFGANVLTF.

The chain uses TRBV11-2 and TRBJ1-2; tentative D call: TRBD1 (6 bases). Trimming took off 5 bases at V and 3 bases at J, with 16 bases between the two ends. Germline CDR1 reads SGHAT; CDR2 reads FQNNGV. The CDR3 sequence is 15 residues long. As DNA, the CDR3 is TGTGCCAGCAGCGTCGTCGGCACAGGGTACTATGGCTACACCTTC. Protein sequence: CASSVVGTGYYGYTF.

The genes are TRBV12-3 or TRBV12-4 and TRBJ2-7; TRBD1 matches at 11 bases. The length of the CDR3 is 14 residues. V shed 6 bases and J 5 bases; nucleotides not matched to a gene: 6. For the CDR3, the DNA is TGTGCCAGCAGCAGGACAGGGGGCAGGGACGAGCAGTACTTC. Protein sequence: CASSRTGGRDEQYF.

The genes are TRBV20-1 and TRBJ2-3; 13 positions match TRBD2. V lost 3 bases and J lost 3; bases outside the gene matches: 9. This CDR3 comprises 17 residues. From germline, CDR1 is DFQATT and CDR2 SNEGSKA (reference sequence). This CDR3 reads CSASPGLAGDRTDTQYF. The CDR3, as DNA: TGCAGTGCTAGTCCTGGACTAGCGGGGGATAGGACAGATACGCAGTATTTT.

This clonotype was seen more than once but under ten times. The V and J genes are TRBV7-9 and TRBJ1-4; D is ambiguous. The CDR3 loop spans 12 amino acids. The V and J ends lost 3 bases and 8 bases respectively, with 7 bases between them. Germline V lookup: CDR1 SEHNR, CDR2 FQNEAQ (reference sequence). CDR3 nucleotide sequence: TGTGCCAGCAGCTTCGGGGAGGAAAAACTGTTTTTT. Translating gives CASSFGEEKLFF.

A few counts support this clonotype. CDR3 in amino acids: CASSAGGGLAGFGEQFF. The DNA for the CDR3 is TGTGCCAGCAGCGCCGGGGGGGGGCTAGCGGGGTTCGGTGAGCAGTTCTTC. The chain is built from TRBV7-2 and TRBJ2-1; 9 nucleotides line up with TRBD2. The J segment lost 9 bases and the V segment lost 5 bases, leaving 17 bases of the junction unmatched. Germline V gene data show CDR1 as SGHTA and CDR2 as FQGNSA. The CDR3 covers 17 residues.

In this sample, this clonotype turned up many times. The chain employs TRBV12-3 or TRBV12-4 and TRBJ2-7; D is possibly TRBD1 (6 bases). The CDR3 runs to 15 residues. The germline V and J ends were trimmed by 0 bases and 6 bases, with 15 bases remaining between them. The DNA for the CDR3 is TGTGCCAGCAGTTTAGCTCTGCCAGGGGCCCCCGAGCAGTACTTC. This gives the protein CASSLALPGAPEQYF.

The J gene is TRBJ2-7, the V gene TRBV6-1; TRBD2 agrees at 10 bases. The CDR3 sequence is 19 residues long. V dropped 3 bases and J dropped 0; count of bases not matched to a gene: 14. The germline V gene encodes CDR1 MNHNS and CDR2 SASEGT. CDR3 sequence (DNA): TGTGCCAGCAGTGATGCCCCAGGGACTAGCGTGACCCGCTCCTACGAGCAGTACTTC. Protein: CASSDAPGTSVTRSYEQYF.

This chain links TRBV12-3 or TRBV12-4 with TRBJ2-1; 8 positions agree with TRBD2. V lost 4 bases, J lost 13 bases, and 3 bases stayed unmatched. The CDR3 covers 11 residues. The CDR3 loop is CASSYSGSQFF. The CDR3, as DNA: TGTGCCAGCAGTTACAGCGGGAGCCAGTTCTTC.

The chain has TRBV6-2 or TRBV6-3 and TRBJ2-2, with 11 bases that match TRBD1. The J segment lost 4 bases and the V segment lost 3 bases, leaving 10 bases of the junction unmatched. This CDR3 spans 18 amino acids. Germline V gene sequence: CDR1 MNHEY, CDR2 SVGEGT. The chain's CDR3 is CASSYPGQGVHGTGELFF. The CDR3 coding sequence is TGTGCCAGCAGTTATCCGGGACAGGGGGTTCACGGCACCGGGGAGCTGTTTTTT.

The V gene is TRBV29-1, the J gene TRBJ2-7; D gene uncertain. The CDR3 extends over 13 amino acids. Trimming removed 3 bases at V and 6 bases at J, with 15 bases between. Germline V gives CDR1 SQVTM, CDR2 ANQGSEA. The CDR3 DNA follows: TGCAGCGTTGAGGGCTTCTCAAAGGGCGAGCAGTACTTC. This translates into CSVEGFSKGEQYF.

The rearrangement uses TRBV3-1 and TRBJ2-3, with D possibly TRBD2 on 5 matching bases. The CDR3 contains 14 residues. The germline V gene has CDR1 LGHDT and CDR2 YNNKEL (reference sequence). V lost 4 bases and J lost 2, with 10 bases in between. As DNA, the CDR3 is TGTGCCAGCAGCCCGCGGGCCCACACAGATACGCAGTATTTT. Translation gives CASSPRAHTDTQYF.

The J gene is TRBJ1-1, the V gene TRBV7-8; possibly TRBD1 for D (5 bases). The CDR3 is made up of 16 amino acids. The V gene lost 5 bases and the J gene lost 0 bases, with 16 bases spanning the gap. Germline loops: CDR1 SGHVS, CDR2 FQNEAQ. CDR3 residues: CASSAAREDMNTEAFF. The CDR3 DNA is TGTGCCAGCAGCGCCGCCAGGGAAGACATGAACACTGAAGCTTTCTTT.

A few counts support this clonotype. This chain connects TRBV12-3 or TRBV12-4 to TRBJ1-2, with TRBD1 as a possible D gene (6 bases). The ends were cut back, 3 bases at V and 4 bases at J, with 15 bases in the middle. There are 15 residues in the CDR3. CDR3 sequence reads: CASSLVSGGTYGYTF. CDR3 DNA sequence: TGTGCCAGCAGTTTGGTGTCCGGGGGCACCTATGGCTACACCTTC.

The sample holds many counts of this clonotype. The J gene is TRBJ1-2, the V gene TRBV18; tentative D call: TRBD1 (5 bases). The CDR3 consists of 13 residues. CDR1 is KGHSH and CDR2 is LQKENI in the germline V gene. Trimming took 0 bases from V and 8 from J, leaving 10 bases between them. The CDR3 nucleotides read TGTGCCAGCTCACCACCCCAGGGCGCGGGCTACACCTTC. Translation: CASSPPQGAGYTF.

This clonotype was seen more than once but under ten times. One end of the junction varies from germline; a read error may be responsible. The rearrangement uses TRBV15 and TRBJ2-1; D gene uncertain. CDR3 length: 10 amino acids. CDR1 and CDR2 from the germline V gene are LNHNV and YYDKDF (reference sequence). The CDR3 spells CATSYHEQFF. CDR3 nucleotide sequence: TGTGCCACCAGCTACCATGAGCAGTTCTTC. Together with reference TRBV15 and TRBJ2-1, the CDR3 gives the full variable domain: DAMVIQNPRYQVTQFGKPVTLSCSQTLNHNVMYWYQQKSSQAPKLLFHYYDKDFNNEADTPDNFQSRRPNTSFCFLDIRSPGLGDTAMYLCATSYHEQFFGPGTRLTVL.

The chain links TRBV20-1 to TRBJ2-3; 7 bases agree with TRBD2. From germline, CDR1 is DFQATT and CDR2 SNEGSKA (reference sequence). V lost 1 base, J lost 2 bases, and 12 bases stayed unmatched. The CDR3 extends over 17 amino acids. The CDR3 DNA follows: TGCAGTGCTAGAGGGAGAGGGTGGCGGGAGATCACAGATACGCAGTATTTT. This translates into CSARGRGWREITDTQYF.

The chain has TRBV2 and TRBJ2-7, with D possibly TRBD1 on 7 matching bases. Germline assignment: CDR1 SNHLY and CDR2 FYNNEI. V lost 4 bases, J lost 2 bases, and 12 bases lay in between. The CDR3 is made up of 14 amino acids. This chain's CDR3 is CASSVQGGPYEQYF. The CDR3 DNA sequence: TGTGCCAGCAGTGTTCAGGGGGGACCCTACGAGCAGTACTTC. The full variable domain, its missing parts supplied by reference TRBV2 and TRBJ2-7, is EPEVTQTPSHQVTQMGQEVILRCVPISNHLYFYWYRQILGQKVEFLVSFYNNEISEKSEIFDDQFSVERPDGSNFTLKIRSTKLEDSAMYFCASSVQGGPYEQYFGPGTRLTVT.

CDR3: CSASPRAPLEDTQYF. The DNA of the CDR3 is TGCAGTGCTAGTCCTAGGGCTCCTTTAGAAGATACGCAGTATTTT. The J gene is TRBJ2-3, the V gene TRBV20-1, with no clear D. Trimming removed 3 bases at V and 5 bases at J, with 18 bases between. The CDR3 is made up of 15 amino acids. Germline V gene lookup returns CDR1 DFQATT and CDR2 SNEGSKA (reference sequence).

This chain connects TRBV10-3 to TRBJ2-7; 10 bases map to TRBD2. This CDR3 is built from 16 residues. After removal of 6 bases from V and 3 bases from J, the junction contained 11 bases not matched to a gene. CDR1 and CDR2 (germline): ENHRY, SYGVKD. Here the CDR3 reads CAIRPSSGGDVYEQYF. The CDR3 DNA sequence: TGTGCCATCAGGCCCTCTAGCGGGGGAGACGTCTACGAGCAGTACTTC.

This clonotype turned up a few times. V and J are TRBV7-2 and TRBJ1-2; 7 nucleotides align to TRBD1. V lost 5 bases to trimming and J lost 7 bases; unmatched junction nucleotides: 19. Looked up from germline, CDR1 is SGHTA and CDR2 is FQGNSA. This CDR3 is built from 17 residues. CDR3 nucleotides: TGTGCCAGCAGCCGAGGGGGGACAGTGTCTCAAGTCGGTGGCTACACCTTC. Protein: CASSRGGTVSQVGGYTF.

By share, this clonotype counts as medium-sized (0.01 to 0.1%). V gene TRBV6-5 combines with J gene TRBJ2-7; the D gene is possibly TRBD2 (5 bases). In germline, CDR1 is MNHEY, CDR2 SVGAGI. V lost 0 bases and J 5 bases, leaving 8 bases between the germline ends. This CDR3 is built from 13 residues. CDR3 residues: CASSYSNGDEQYF. CDR3 sequence (DNA): TGTGCCAGCAGTTACTCGAACGGGGACGAGCAGTACTTC.

The chain couples TRBV12-3 or TRBV12-4 to TRBJ2-5; 9 bases align to TRBD1. This CDR3 is 15 amino acids long. The V segment lost 5 bases and the J segment 2 bases; nucleotides outside the gene matches: 6. CDR3 residues: CASSLGQGVQETQYF. CDR3 DNA: TGTGCCAGCAGTCTGGGACAGGGTGTTCAAGAGACCCAGTACTTC.

In this sample, this clonotype turned up a few times. The rearrangement uses TRBV7-6 and TRBJ2-5, with 10 bases fitting TRBD1. Germline V gives CDR1 SGHVS, CDR2 FNYEAQ. The CDR3 has 16 amino acids. Losses at the gene ends were 1 base for V and 5 bases for J; bases not matched to a gene: 7. CDR3 amino acids: CASSLVGQGVRETQYF. Written as DNA, the CDR3 is TGTGCCAGCAGCTTAGTTGGACAGGGGGTTCGGGAGACCCAGTACTTC.